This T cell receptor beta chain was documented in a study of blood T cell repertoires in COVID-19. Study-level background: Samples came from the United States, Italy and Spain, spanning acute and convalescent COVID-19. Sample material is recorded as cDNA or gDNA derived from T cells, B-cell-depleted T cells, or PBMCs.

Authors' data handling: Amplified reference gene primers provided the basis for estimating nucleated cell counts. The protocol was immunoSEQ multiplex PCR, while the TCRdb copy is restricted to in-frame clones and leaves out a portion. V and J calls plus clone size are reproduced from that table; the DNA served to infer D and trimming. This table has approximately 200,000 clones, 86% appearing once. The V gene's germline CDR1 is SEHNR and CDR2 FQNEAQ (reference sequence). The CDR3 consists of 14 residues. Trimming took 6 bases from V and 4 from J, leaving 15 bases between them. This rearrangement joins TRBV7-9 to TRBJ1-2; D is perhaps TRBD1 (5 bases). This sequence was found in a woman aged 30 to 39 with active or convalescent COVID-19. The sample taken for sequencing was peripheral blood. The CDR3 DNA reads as TGTGCCAGCAGTCAGGGCGGATACCTCTATGGCTACACCTTC. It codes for CASSQGGYLYGYTF.